The T cell receptor (beta chain) under discussion was sequenced for a study of control samples from healthy donors and cancer patients. The protocol was immunoSEQ multiplex PCR, while the TCRdb copy is restricted to in-frame clones and leaves out a portion. The sample records about 86,000 clones, about 88% being singletons. This TCR came from a woman between 50 and 59 years old with colorectal cancer. Sequenced: PBMCs.

This chain's CDR3 is CATSRDRWTGEDGYTF. The CDR3 region has the DNA TGTGCCACCAGCAGAGATCGATGGACAGGGGAGGACGGCTACACCTTC. The chain links TRBV15 to TRBJ1-2; 9 bases map to TRBD1. CDR3 length equals 16 residues. The germline V gene encodes CDR1 LNHNV and CDR2 YYDKDF (reference sequence). J was trimmed by 8 bases and V by 0 bases; bases with no gene match: 10. Variable domain in full (rest from reference TRBV15 and TRBJ1-2): DAMVIQNPRYQVTQFGKPVTLSCSQTLNHNVMYWYQQKSSQAPKLLFHYYDKDFNNEADTPDNFQSRRPNTSFCFLDIRSPGLGDTAMYLCATSRDRWTGEDGYTFGSGTRLTVV.